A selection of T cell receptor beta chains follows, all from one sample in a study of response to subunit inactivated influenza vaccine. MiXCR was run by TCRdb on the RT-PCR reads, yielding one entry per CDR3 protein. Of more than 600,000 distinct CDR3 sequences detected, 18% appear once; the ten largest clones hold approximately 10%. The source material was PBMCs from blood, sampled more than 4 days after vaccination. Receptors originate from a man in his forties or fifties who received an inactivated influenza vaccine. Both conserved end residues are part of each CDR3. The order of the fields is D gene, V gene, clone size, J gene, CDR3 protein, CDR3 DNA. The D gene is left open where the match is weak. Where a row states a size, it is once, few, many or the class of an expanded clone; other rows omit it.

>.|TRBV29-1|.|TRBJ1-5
CSVVGDGANQPQHF
TGCAGCGTTGTGGGGGATGGGGCTAATCAGCCCCAGCATTTT
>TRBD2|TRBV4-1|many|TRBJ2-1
CASSQDRIAGDNEQFF
TGCGCCAGCAGCCAAGATAGAATAGCGGGGGACAATGAGCAGTTCTTC
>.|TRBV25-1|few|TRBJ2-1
CASSLSRASDEQFF
TGTGCCAGCTCTCTCAGTAGGGCTTCGGATGAGCAGTTCTTC
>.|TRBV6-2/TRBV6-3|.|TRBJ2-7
CASSHHDEQYF
TGTGCCAGCAGTCACCACGACGAGCAGTACTTC
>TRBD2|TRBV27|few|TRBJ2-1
CASSLVVGRGDNEQFF
TGTGCCAGCAGTTTAGTAGTTGGGAGGGGCGACAATGAGCAGTTCTTC
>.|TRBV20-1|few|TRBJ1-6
CSARDRDTSYNSPLHF
TGCAGTGCTAGAGACCGGGACACCTCCTATAATTCACCCCTCCACTTT
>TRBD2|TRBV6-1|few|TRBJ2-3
CASGTSGRYTQYF
TGTGCCAGCGGGACTAGCGGGAGATACACGCAGTATTTT
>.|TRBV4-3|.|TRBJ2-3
CASSQEGTGGDTQYF
TGCGCCAGCAGCCAAGAGGGAACGGGGGGCGATACGCAGTATTTT
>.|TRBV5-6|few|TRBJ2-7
CASSSEFRAGGLHEQYF
TGTGCCAGCAGCTCAGAGTTCAGGGCAGGGGGACTGCACGAGCAGTACTTC
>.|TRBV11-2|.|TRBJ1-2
CASSLDPITAPYGYTF
TGTGCCAGCAGCTTAGATCCTATTACGGCACCTTATGGCTACACCTTC
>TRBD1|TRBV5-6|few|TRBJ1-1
CASREGTGRSGFF
TGTGCCAGCAGAGAGGGGACAGGCCGCTCGGGTTTCTTT
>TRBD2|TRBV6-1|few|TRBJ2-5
CASIRTSGSSETQYF
TGTGCCAGCATCCGGACTAGCGGGAGCTCAGAGACCCAGTACTTC
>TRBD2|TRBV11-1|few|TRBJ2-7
CASSPRLGSGLPPYEQYF
TGTGCCAGCAGCCCAAGGTTGGGTAGCGGGCTCCCCCCCTACGAGCAGTACTTC
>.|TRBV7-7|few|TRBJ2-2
CASSPRSSGTGELFF
TGTGCTAGCAGCCCTCGGTCCTCAGGGACCGGGGAGCTGTTTTTT
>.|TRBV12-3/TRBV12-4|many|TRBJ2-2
CASSLPAGNTGELFF
TGTGCCAGCAGCCTCCCCGCGGGAAACACCGGGGAGCTGTTTTTT
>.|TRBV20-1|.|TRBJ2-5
CSARGAVFETQYF
TGCAGTGCTAGAGGGGCCGTGTTCGAGACCCAGTACTTC
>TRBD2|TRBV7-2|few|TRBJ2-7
CASSPALAGGEQYF
TGTGCCAGCAGCCCCGCCCTAGCGGGAGGCGAGCAGTACTTC
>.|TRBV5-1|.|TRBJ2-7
CASSLGTGRAYEQYF
TGCGCCAGCAGCTTGGGGACAGGGAGGGCCTACGAGCAGTACTTC
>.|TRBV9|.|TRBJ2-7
CASRRDSSGEQYF
TGTGCCAGCAGGCGGGACTCCTCAGGGGAGCAGTACTTC
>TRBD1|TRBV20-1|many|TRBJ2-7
CSAHRGLTEQYF
TGCAGTGCCCACAGGGGTTTGACGGAGCAGTACTTC
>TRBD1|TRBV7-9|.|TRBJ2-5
CASCLGQGQETQYF
TGTGCCAGCTGCTTAGGACAGGGCCAGGAGACCCAGTACTTC
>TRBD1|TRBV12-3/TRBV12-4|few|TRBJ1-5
CASRDGQGAMPQHF
TGTGCCAGCAGAGACGGGCAGGGGGCGATGCCCCAGCATTTT
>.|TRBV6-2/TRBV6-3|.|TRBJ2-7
CASSWDVGSYEQYF
TGTGCCAGCAGCTGGGACGTCGGCTCCTACGAGCAGTACTTC
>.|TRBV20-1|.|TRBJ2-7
CSGGPSGRVGEQYF
TGCAGTGGGGGGCCTAGCGGAAGAGTGGGGGAGCAGTACTTC
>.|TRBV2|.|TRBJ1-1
CASSERVGGGAFF
TGTGCCAGCAGTGAAAGGGTGGGCGGCGGAGCTTTCTTT
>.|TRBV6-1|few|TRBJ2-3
CASSARWELPDTQYF
TGTGCCAGCAGTGCAAGATGGGAGCTCCCAGATACGCAGTATTTT
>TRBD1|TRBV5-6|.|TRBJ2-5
CASSPWAGGEETQYF
TGTGCCAGCAGCCCGTGGGCAGGGGGAGAGGAGACCCAGTACTTC
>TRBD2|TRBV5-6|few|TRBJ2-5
CASSLRLAGTGETQYF
TGTGCCAGCAGCTTGAGGTTAGCGGGAACGGGTGAGACCCAGTACTTC
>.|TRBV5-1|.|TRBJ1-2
CASSLGQASYGYTF
TGCGCCAGCAGCTTGGGGCAGGCATCCTATGGCTACACCTTC
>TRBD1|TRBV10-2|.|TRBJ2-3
CASRVTGGLTDTQYF
TGCGCCAGCAGAGTTACAGGGGGTTTAACAGATACGCAGTATTTT
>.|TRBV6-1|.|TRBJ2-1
CASSAWRGKAYNEQFF
TGTGCCAGCAGTGCTTGGAGGGGAAAAGCCTACAATGAGCAGTTCTTC
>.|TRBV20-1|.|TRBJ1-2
CSADIQTTANGYTF
TGCAGTGCCGACATACAAACGACAGCTAATGGCTACACCTTC
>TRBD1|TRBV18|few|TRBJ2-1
CASSIPGQFVNEQFF
TGTGCCAGCTCAATACCGGGACAGTTTGTCAATGAGCAGTTCTTC
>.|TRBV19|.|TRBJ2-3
CASSIDLSGYTDTQYF
TGTGCCAGTAGTATAGACCTTAGCGGATACACAGATACGCAGTATTTT
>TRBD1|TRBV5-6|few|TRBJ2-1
CASSWGQGAYNEQFF
TGTGCCAGCAGCTGGGGACAGGGGGCTTACAATGAGCAGTTCTTC
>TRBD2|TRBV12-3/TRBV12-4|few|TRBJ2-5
CASSYRLAGGVETQYF
TGTGCCAGCAGCTACCGCCTAGCGGGAGGAGTGGAGACCCAGTACTTC
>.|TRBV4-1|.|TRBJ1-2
CASSQVSEYGYTF
TGCGCCAGCAGCCAAGTGTCCGAGTATGGCTACACCTTC